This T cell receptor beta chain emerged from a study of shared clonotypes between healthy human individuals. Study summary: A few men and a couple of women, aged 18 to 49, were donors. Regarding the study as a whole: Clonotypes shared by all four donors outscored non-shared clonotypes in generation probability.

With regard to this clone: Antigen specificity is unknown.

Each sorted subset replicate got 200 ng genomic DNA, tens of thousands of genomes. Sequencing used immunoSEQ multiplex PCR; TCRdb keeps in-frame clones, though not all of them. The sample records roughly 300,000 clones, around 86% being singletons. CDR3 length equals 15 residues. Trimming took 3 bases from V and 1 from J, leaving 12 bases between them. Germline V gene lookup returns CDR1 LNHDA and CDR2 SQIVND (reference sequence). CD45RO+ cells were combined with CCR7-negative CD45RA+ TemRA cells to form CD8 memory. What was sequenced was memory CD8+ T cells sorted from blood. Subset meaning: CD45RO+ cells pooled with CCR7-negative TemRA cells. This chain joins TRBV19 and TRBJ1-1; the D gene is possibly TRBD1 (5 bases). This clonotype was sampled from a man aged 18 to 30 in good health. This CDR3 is CASSIVYQGNTEAFF. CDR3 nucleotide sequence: TGTGCCAGTAGTATCGTTTATCAGGGGAACACTGAAGCTTTCTTT.